This T cell receptor (beta chain) appears in the sequencing data of a study of T cell repertoires in cytomegalovirus infection. TCRdb re-derived calls from the reads in MiXCR, one entry per CDR3 protein. Found here are about 830,000 distinct CDR3 sequences, roughly 33% of them singletons; the top ten hold around 12%. This clonotype was counted ten times or more. The antigen is unknown. This TCR was recovered from a human donor in good health (CMV status not recorded). Some clones in this sample may be carry-over from other donors' samples. Sample: cultured CD8+ T cells from PBMCs, taken from culture after CMV antigen stimulation.

The chain's CDR3 is CASSHPDISYEQYF. For the CDR3, the DNA is TGTGCCAGCAGCCACCCGGACATTTCCTACGAGCAGTACTTC. V gene TRBV7-9 combines with J gene TRBJ2-7; D may be TRBD1 (5 bases). The CDR3 totals 14 residues. V lost 5 bases and J lost 1, with 12 bases in between. Germline values: CDR1 SEHNR, CDR2 FQNEAQ (reference sequence).